These T cell receptor beta chains were read from a single sample in a study of CD8 T cells in Susac syndrome. TCRdb itself ran the immunoSEQ multiplex PCR reads through MiXCR, one entry per CDR3 protein. Among about 280,000 distinct CDR3 sequences listed, roughly 85% were seen once. Sequencing was carried out using CD8+ T cells from PBMCs. The source is a human donor with multiple sclerosis. Each CDR3 is given with its conserved first and last residue. A D gene is named only where the DNA matches it firmly. Size is stated for part of the rows, as once, few or many counts, or as a class when the clone is expanded.

clone size,V gene,D gene,J gene,CDR3 protein,CDR3 DNA
-,TRBV27,-,TRBJ2-3,CASSLLASSSDTQYF,TGTGCCAGCAGTTTACTAGCGTCAAGTTCTGATACGCAGTATTTT
-,TRBV30,-,TRBJ2-7,CAWSPGSGNPGEQYF,TGTGCCTGGAGTCCTGGGTCAGGCAATCCCGGCGAGCAGTACTTC
-,TRBV27,-,TRBJ2-1,CASSFRGGFYNEQFF,TGTGCCAGCAGTTTTAGGGGGGGGTTTTACAATGAGCAGTTCTTC
-,TRBV29-1,-,TRBJ2-7,CSAWGEFYEQYF,TGCAGCGCCTGGGGAGAGTTTTACGAGCAGTACTTC
-,TRBV7-9,TRBD1,TRBJ1-6,CASSSRRDSYNSPLHF,TGTGCCAGCAGCTCCCGCCGGGACAGCTATAATTCACCCCTCCACTTT
-,TRBV19,TRBD2,TRBJ2-3,CASSIRTSGRFDTQYF,TGTGCCAGTAGTATCCGGACTAGCGGGAGATTCGATACGCAGTATTTT
-,TRBV28,-,TRBJ1-1,CASWQGWTEAFF,TGTGCCAGCTGGCAGGGATGGACTGAAGCTTTCTTT
-,TRBV4-1,-,TRBJ1-1,CASSRALGPDTEAFF,TGCGCCAGCAGCCGAGCGTTGGGGCCGGACACTGAAGCTTTCTTT
-,TRBV6-1,-,TRBJ2-3,CASSLRAADLITDTQYF,TGTGCCAGCAGTCTCAGGGCCGCGGATTTGATCACAGATACGCAGTATTTT
once,TRBV7-9,TRBD1,TRBJ1-4,CASTTGGEKLFF,TGTGCCAGCACCACAGGGGGAGAAAAACTGTTTTTT
-,TRBV6-1,-,TRBJ2-7,CASSDDSSYEQYF,TGTGCCAGCAGTGACGACAGCTCCTACGAGCAGTACTTC
-,TRBV3-1,TRBD2,TRBJ2-3,CASSFAGTSGISTDTQYF,TGTGCCAGCAGTTTCGCCGGGACTAGCGGGATTAGCACAGATACGCAGTATTTT
-,TRBV12-3/TRBV12-4,-,TRBJ2-1,CASSSYIDEQFF,TGTGCCAGCTCCTCCTATATCGATGAGCAGTTCTTC
-,TRBV5-1,-,TRBJ2-7,CASSLRGETYEQYF,TGCGCCAGCAGCTTGCGGGGTGAGACCTACGAGCAGTACTTC
-,TRBV27,-,TRBJ2-7,CASSPTLVSSYEQYF,TGTGCCAGCAGTCCTACTTTAGTGAGCTCCTACGAGCAGTACTTC
-,TRBV29-1,TRBD2,TRBJ2-4,CSVAGRKNIQYF,TGCAGCGTAGCGGGACGCAAAAACATTCAGTACTTC
-,TRBV7-9,-,TRBJ1-1,CASSPDSVKGNTEAFF,TGTGCCAGCAGCCCCGATTCCGTCAAAGGGAACACTGAAGCTTTCTTT
-,TRBV7-9,TRBD1,TRBJ2-7,CASTGQGGYEQYF,TGTGCCAGCACCGGACAGGGCGGCTACGAGCAGTACTTC
-,TRBV30,-,TRBJ2-7,CAWGTRYEQYF,TGTGCCTGGGGGACTCGATACGAGCAGTACTTC
few,TRBV25-1,-,TRBJ1-5,CASSAGNQPQHF,TGTGCCAGCAGTGCTGGGAATCAGCCCCAGCATTTT
few,TRBV3-1,TRBD1,TRBJ2-7,CASSQEIVERTGVYEQYF,TGTGCCAGCAGCCAAGAAATAGTAGAAAGGACAGGGGTCTACGAGCAGTACTTC
few,TRBV3-1,TRBD2,TRBJ2-7,CASSPGLAGVPYEQYF,TGTGCCAGCAGCCCTGGACTAGCGGGAGTTCCCTACGAGCAGTACTTC
-,TRBV20-1,-,TRBJ2-1,CSARDEGRVSYNEQFF,TGCAGTGCTAGAGATGAGGGACGGGTCTCCTACAATGAGCAGTTCTTC